The 10 T cell receptor delta chains reported below all come from one sample, sequenced in a study of human gamma delta and Vdelta1 T cells. TCRdb ran CATT on the PCR reads. The sample lists 6,500 or so delta-chain clones, roughly a tenth occurring once. Source material: naive CD27+ Vdelta1 gamma-delta T cells from blood. The receptors originated from a human donor in good health.

This clone showed up just a few times. The rearrangement joins TRDV1 to TRDJ1, with D perhaps TRDD2 (6 bases). CDR1 TSWWSYY and CDR2 QGS come from the germline V gene. The CDR3 totals 16 residues. V was shortened by 7 bases and J by 0 bases, with 18 bases between the two germline ends. The CDR3 reads CALATAFHRYTDKLIF. The DNA for the CDR3 is TGTGCTCTTGCGACGGCCTTCCATCGGTACACCGATAAACTCATCTTT.

About this clone itself: A far larger clone is just one base off, so this is likely a read error. The sample holds other DNA sequences that translate to the same CDR3. The chain uses TRDV1 and TRDJ1; D unclear. Looked up from germline, CDR1 is TSWWSYY and CDR2 is QGS. The CDR3 contains 16 residues. Trimming took off 2 bases at V and 1 base at J, with 14 bases between the two ends. The CDR3 nucleotides read TGTGCTCTTGGGGAAAGAAGAAGGCGCCGCACCGATAAACTCATCTTT. Its protein product is CALGERRRRRTDKLIF.

This clone is termed large (0.1 to 1%). Other DNA sequences within the sample encode an identical CDR3. J is TRDJ1 and V is TRDV1, with D possibly TRDD3 on 5 matching bases. Germline CDR1 is TSWWSYY and CDR2 is QGS. This CDR3 comprises 21 residues. V was clipped by 1 base and J by 0 bases, with 27 bases between them. CDR3 in DNA: TGTGCTCTTGGGGAACGTTCGTACCCGCACGTAGGGGGCCGACACACCGATAAACTCATCTTT. It codes for CALGERSYPHVGGRHTDKLIF.

This clone has just a few counts. A far larger clone is off by one base, so a read error is likely. At the DNA level, this CDR3 is encoded by other sequences in the same sample as well. The chain links TRDV3 to TRDJ1; no clear D gene. Germline V gene lookup returns CDR1 TVYSNPD and CDR2 GDNSRS (reference sequence). This CDR3 comprises 14 residues. CDR3 coding DNA: TGTGCCTCACACCGGTACGCCCTCACCGATAAACTCATCTTC. It is translated as CASHRYALTDKLIF. The whole variable domain, filled in from reference TRDV3 and TRDJ1, reads CDKVTQSSPDQTVASGSEVVLLCTYDTVYSNPDLFWYRIRPDYSFQFVFYGDNSRSEGADFTQGRFSVKHILTQKAFHLVISPVRTEDSATYYCASHRYALTDKLIFGKGTRVTVEP.

This clone has a handful of counts. A single base is all that separates this from a far larger clone, so a read error is likely. Distinct nucleotide sequences in the sample also encode this CDR3. V gene TRDV1 combines with J gene TRDJ1; TRDD3 matches 11 bases. This CDR3 contains 23 residues. Germline CDR1 is TSWWSYY and CDR2 is QGS. The CDR3 DNA sequence: TGTGCTCTTGGGGAAATGCAAAAACCTTCCTACTTTTCTGGGGGATACAAAACCGATAAACTCATCTTC. It translates to CALGEMQKPSYFSGGYKTDKLIF.

With regard to this clone: A far larger clone differs by one base, so this is likely a read error. The V call is TRDV1, the J call TRDJ1; 7 nucleotides line up with TRDD3. The CDR3 consists of 23 residues. V was pared by 5 bases and J by 0 bases, with 30 bases of the junction left unmatched. Germline CDR1 reads TSWWSYY; CDR2 reads QGS. CDR3 sequence: CALGQIRAGGRRDRSPNTDKLIF. CDR3 nucleotide sequence: TGTGCTCTTGGGCAAATACGAGCTGGGGGTCGACGCGACCGTAGTCCCAACACCGATAAACTCATCTTT.

This clone was counted between two and nine times. It differs at one base from a far larger clone, so likely a read error. This chain joins TRDV1 and TRDJ1, with 12 bases matching TRDD3. J gave up 0 bases and V 5 bases, and 40 bases lay outside the gene matches. Germline CDR1 is TSWWSYY and CDR2 is QGS. The CDR3 runs 28 residues. The CDR3 DNA follows: TGTGCTCTTGGGAGACCTCTGCCTTCCTCCAGGTTGGGTACTGGGGGATACCTTACGTGGTCGTACACCGATAAACTCATCTTT. It is translated as CALGRPLPSSRLGTGGYLTWSYTDKLIF.

A few counts support this clone. A far larger clone is off by one base, so a read error is likely. This specimen includes other DNA sequences encoding the same CDR3. This chain uses TRDV1 with TRDJ1, with a weak D call TRDD3 (5 bases). CDR1 is TSWWSYY and CDR2 is QGS in the germline V gene. Trimming removed 5 bases from V and 0 bases from J, with 13 bases in between. The CDR3 totals 15 residues. This chain's CDR3 is CALGRPGRYTDKLIF. For the CDR3, the DNA is TGTGCTCTTGGGAGACCTGGGCGGTACACCGATAAACTCATCTTT.

As regards this clone: Given a far larger clone just one base away, this is likely a sequencing read error. The V and J genes are TRDV1 and TRDJ1; 13 bases map to TRDD3. CDR1 is TSWWSYY, CDR2 QGS, per germline. The J segment lost 2 bases and the V segment lost 4 bases, leaving 22 bases of the junction unmatched. The CDR3 is 22 residues long. CDR3 region: CALGGPIPAARYWGIRTDKLIF. Here the CDR3 DNA reads TGTGCTCTTGGGGGACCGATTCCTGCCGCCAGGTACTGGGGGATACGAACCGATAAACTCATCTTT.

This clone was seen a few times. A far larger clone is just one base off, so this is likely a read error. The V call is TRDV1, the J call TRDJ1; unclear D gene. The CDR3 consists of 21 residues. Germline CDR1 reads TSWWSYY; CDR2 reads QGS. Deletions cut 1 base from V and 0 bases from J, with 27 bases between. DNA for the CDR3: TGTGCTCTTGGGGAACCCCGCAGGAATCCTCCCCTGTCTGCTTACACCGATAAACTCATCTTT. As protein: CALGEPRRNPPLSAYTDKLIF.